This T cell receptor (beta chain) was identified during a study of sequential checkpoint blockade in melanoma. Study context: Each arm's sequence ended with maintenance nivolumab.

This clone appeared a few times. The data were produced by immunoSEQ multiplex PCR, yet TCRdb's version contains in-frame clones alone and is incomplete. The sample holds fewer than 35,000 clones, 86% seen once. Treatment described: randomized to nivolumab then ipilimumab (arm A) or the reverse (arm B). No patient had prior DNA-damaging chemotherapy. From thawed PBMCs, live CD3+CD8+ cells negative for CD19 and CD56 were sorted. This receptor was taken from a human donor with melanoma. Material: CD8+ T cells sorted from blood (inferred from file names), obtained from a patient given nivolumab and ipilimumab in sequence.

CDR3 sequence reads: CASSSGQGGSGANVLTF. As DNA, the CDR3 is TGTGCCAGCAGCTCCGGACAGGGAGGTTCTGGGGCCAACGTCCTGACTTTC. The chain carries TRBV5-6 and TRBJ2-6; the match to TRBD1 covers 8 bases. V lost 3 bases and J lost 1; bases outside the gene matches: 6. Looked up from germline, CDR1 is SGHDT and CDR2 is YYEEEE. The CDR3 consists of 17 residues.